Shown below are 4 T cell receptor beta chains from a single sample sequenced in a study of molecular identifiers for immune sequencing clone quantification. TCRdb passed the PCR reads through MiXCR, listing each CDR3 protein once. The table lists about 640,000 distinct CDR3 sequences, 20% of them singletons. The sequenced sample consisted of naive CD8+ T cells from blood, with Jurkat cell RNA spiked in. Regarding subset: FACS-sorted CD8+CD4-CCR7+CD45RA+ naive T cells. The receptor set was obtained from a human donor in good health. Some libraries in this study had Jurkat cell RNA spiked in.

This chain joins TRBV10-2 and TRBJ2-5; 9 bases map to TRBD2. J gave up 2 bases and V 3 bases, and 10 bases lay outside the gene matches. Germline CDR1 and CDR2: WSHSY and SAAADI. This CDR3 region has 17 residues. The CDR3 DNA reads as TGCGCCAGCAGTGATGGGGTAGCGGGGGCCTTACAAGAGACCCAGTACTTC. Its translation is CASSDGVAGALQETQYF.

A word on this clonotype: Sequence at one end of the junction differs from germline and may be a read error. This chain uses TRBV3-1 with TRBJ2-5; 10 bases are a match to TRBD2. Per the germline V gene, CDR1 is LGHDT and CDR2 is YNNKEL (reference sequence). The CDR3 contains 18 residues. Here the CDR3 reads CASGQDVTLAGVQETQYF. CDR3 in DNA: TGTGCCAGCGGCCAAGACGTTACCCTAGCGGGGGTCCAAGAGACCCAGTACTTC.

This clonotype appeared many times. The rearrangement links TRBV29-1 to TRBJ2-1; 7 bases match TRBD2. Germline trimming cut 6 bases from V and 0 bases from J; bases unmatched to any gene: 8. This CDR3 region has 15 residues. Germline CDR1 reads SQVTM; CDR2 reads ANQGSEA. CDR3 sequence reads: CSVAGLEDSYNEQFF. The CDR3 DNA reads as TGCAGCGTGGCCGGACTAGAGGACTCCTACAATGAGCAGTTCTTC.

This clonotype was seen many times. The chain combines TRBV7-9 with TRBJ2-6, with unresolved D. This CDR3 has 14 amino acids. The V gene's germline CDR1 is SEHNR and CDR2 FQNEAQ (reference sequence). V was trimmed by 5 bases and J by 2 bases, leaving 7 bases between them. CDR3 DNA: TGTGCCAGCAGCATTGACCCTGGGGCCAACGTCCTGACTTTC. Protein: CASSIDPGANVLTF.